The rows below give T cell receptor beta chains drawn from one sample of a study of blood T cell repertoires in COVID-19. TCRdb's table, derived via immunoSEQ multiplex PCR, lists solely in-frame clones and lacks some. The repertoire has approximately 150,000 clones, around 88% of them found once; the top ten carry approximately 1.5%. Material: peripheral blood. These receptors all come from a woman aged 55-75 years with acute or convalescent COVID-19. The CDR3 runs from the conserved cysteine through the conserved F or W. D genes are given only for firm matches. The size of a clone is reported for some rows only, either as once, few or many, or as a class for expanded clones.

d_call j_call clone_size v_call cdr3_aa cdr3_nt
TRBD1 TRBJ1-2 - TRBV5-1 CASSFGTGVEYTF TGCGCCAGCAGCTTCGGGACAGGAGTAGAATACACCTTC
TRBD2 TRBJ2-7 - TRBV7-2 CASRATTSGAYEQYF TGTGCCAGCAGGGCCACCACTAGCGGGGCGTACGAGCAGTACTTC
- TRBJ2-1 - TRBV9 CASSVDPGGNYNEQFF TGTGCCAGCAGCGTAGATCCGGGGGGCAACTACAATGAGCAGTTCTTC
- TRBJ1-3 - TRBV18 CASSPLSGGGNTIYF TGTGCCAGCTCACCACTGAGTGGGGGCGGAAACACCATATATTTT
- TRBJ1-4 - TRBV6-2/TRBV6-3 CASSRAVTNEKLFF TGTGCCAGCAGCCGCGCGGTTACTAATGAAAAACTGTTTTTT
- TRBJ1-1 - TRBV10-2 CASSEPGTQAFF TGCGCCAGCAGTGAACCAGGGACTCAGGCTTTCTTT
TRBD2 TRBJ2-7 - TRBV5-4 CASSREGGPYEQYF TGTGCCAGCAGCCGGGAGGGGGGCCCCTACGAGCAGTACTTC
TRBD2 TRBJ2-2 - TRBV25-1 CASSSGLASTGELFF TGTGCCAGCAGTTCAGGACTAGCCAGCACCGGGGAGCTGTTTTTT
- TRBJ1-5 - TRBV5-5 CASSLGAGRYSNQPQHF TGTGCCAGCAGCTTGGGGGCGGGACGGTATAGCAATCAGCCCCAGCATTTT
- TRBJ1-1 few TRBV15 CAVGQLNTEAFF TGTGCCGTTGGACAGTTGAACACTGAAGCTTTCTTT